This T cell receptor (beta chain) appears in the sequencing data of a study of T-cell memory formation after mild COVID-19 (dated by TCRdb to 2020 to 2022). About the full investigation: Most TCR sequence clusters were specific to one of the two donors. T-cell clones expanding and contracting after mild COVID-19 in two donors were tracked by longitudinal TCRalpha and TCRbeta repertoire sequencing. Two young, previously healthy adult volunteers, one female and one male, were included in the cohort.

Ficoll-Paque density gradient centrifugation was used to isolate PBMCs. General study outcomes and caveats: Contracting CD4+ clones appeared mostly in the CM and EM memory subsets, whereas CD8+ clones were enriched in EMRA. Some responding clones were detected in pre-infection memory, which suggested that pre-existing cross-reactive memory T cells had joined the SARS-CoV-2 response. The second-wave clones that peaked on day 37 were not confirmed to be SARS-CoV-2 specific. From day 15 to 85, contracting clones showed balanced CD4/CD8 phenotypes, whereas a second wave of clones that expanded from day 15 to 37 leaned towards CD4+. The study covered only a couple of mild cases, and larger cohorts including severe cases with pre-infection samples were considered necessary.

Sequenced using an Illumina NovaSeq 6000. cDNA libraries for TCRalpha and TCRbeta were prepared by 5'RACE using constant-segment primers, with sample barcodes and unique molecular identifiers added. RNA was extracted from every sample with Trizol reagent. The libraries were amplified in two PCR steps, and the second step added a second sample barcode and Illumina TruSeq adapters. Libraries were sequenced on an Illumina NovaSeq with 2 x 150 bp paired-end reads. The source study handled its data this way. The reads were demultiplexed and collapsed into UMI-guided consensus sequences using migec v1.2.7. Using mixcr v2.1.11, UMI consensuses were aligned to TRA and TRB V and J templates and then assembled into clonotypes. Clonotypes were classified as expanded or contracted when called significant by both edgeR and NoisET, with noise models trained on biological replicates. For edgeR calls, the cutoffs were a false discovery rate-adjusted p below 0.01 and a log2 fold-change threshold of 1. As an exploratory analysis of dynamics, PCA with hierarchical clustering was applied to max-normalized trajectories of the 1000 most abundant clonotypes. Separately sequenced CD4+ and CD8+ repertoires were used to assign the CD4 or CD8 phenotype of responding clones. TCRdb reworked the public reads: Q25 trimming with fastp, MiXCR clone assembly, productive beta chains retained. CDR3 protein duplicates are merged, each entry listing the most common genes and DNA. TCRdb assigned the V and J calls; the authors' analysis was not used. Present in this sample are 150,000 to 200,000 distinct CDR3 sequences, under 14% of which were seen just once. Around 3.8% of the sample is taken by the ten largest.

As to this clonotype: The antigen this receptor binds is unknown. The input lacks base qualities; no much larger clone sits a single base away.

Taken from cysteine to phenylalanine, the CDR3 has 12 residues. Just the 36-base CDR3 DNA is kept, in frame starting at base 1. CDR1 LNHDA and CDR2 SQIVND were looked up in the germline V gene (reference sequence). V loses 5 bases of germline sequence and J loses 2 bases, and the interval between the two ends is 6 bases. The sequencing sample was made of PBMCs or a T cell subset sorted from them (not recorded which). The rearrangement joined TRBV19 to TRBJ1-2, with the D gene not clear enough to name. This clonotype originated in a man aged 18 to 30 who had mild COVID-19 (a few samples of this study predate the infection). The sample titles of this study are shuffled in the database, so cell type and time point are left out; the donor was told from shared clones. The sequenced DNA is TGTGCCAGTAGTCGTGCAAACTATGGCTACACCTTC. Translated, it gives CASSRANYGYTF.